This TCR beta chain comes out of a study of T cell changes during pregnancy in multiple sclerosis (dated by TCRdb to between 2017 and 2020). Regarding the study in general: In women with multiple sclerosis, the researchers looked at how the T cell repertoire shifted as pregnancy progressed.

Points on this clone: This clone's antigen is unknown. No much larger clonotype is one base removed from it; base qualities were not supplied.

Receptors were amplified or captured by the immunoSEQ multiplex PCR assay. TCRdb re-hosts the immuneACCESS table, in-frame sequences only. Its copies lack some clones; in the studies checked, an unresolved V gene accounts for under half of them, and the cause for the rest is not known. This sample holds more than 40,000 clones; 94% were observed only once. In total, the top ten clones hold 4% to 5.5% of the sample. V is clipped by 4 bases and J by 5 bases, and the sequence between their germline boundaries is 9 bases long. The CDR3 has 12 amino acids, counting the end cysteine and phenylalanine. Here the CDR3 DNA is all that survives: 36 bases in frame from base 1. The germline V gene specifies SNHLY as CDR1 and FYNNEI as CDR2.

The sequencing here drew on CD8+ T cells from peripheral blood mononuclear cells, taken in the first trimester of pregnancy. The chain is assembled from TRBV2 and TRBJ2-7; the D gene is perhaps TRBD2, on 5 matching bases. This clonotype was obtained from a female donor with multiple sclerosis, enrolled in a pregnancy study. Here is the DNA: TGTGCCAGCAGTGGACTACTTAACGAGCAGTACTTC. Its protein reads: CASSGLLNEQYF.